This section outlines one TCR beta chain sequence together with its context. Its target is not known. These data originate in a study of T cell responses to AZD1222 COVID-19 vaccine. Assay used: immunoSEQ multiplex PCR; TCRdb lists only in-frame clones, some missing. The sample records some 140,000 clones, about 80% being singletons. This CDR3 spans 14 amino acids. Germline loops: CDR1 KGHSH, CDR2 LQKENI. Trimming left V 3 bases short and J 0 bases short, with 8 bases between. General study points: Seropositive at baseline were only a handful of AZD1222 recipients.

The TCR was taken from an adult in good health. The chain links TRBV18 to TRBJ2-5; TRBD1 might be the D (5 bases). The material sequenced was peripheral blood, taken on day 0 of AZD1222 vaccination. The CDR3 here is CASSPDSYQETQYF. CDR3 bases: TGTGCCAGCTCACCTGACAGTTACCAAGAGACCCAGTACTTC. Using reference TRBV18 and TRBJ2-5 for the parts outside the CDR3, the full variable domain is NAGVMQNPRHLVRRRGQEARLRCSPMKGHSHVYWYRQLPEEGLKFMVYLQKENIIDESGMPKERFSAEFPKEGPSILRIQQVVRGDSAAYFCASSPDSYQETQYFGPGTRLLVL.